These 10 T cell receptor beta chains were all obtained from the same sample, sequenced in a study of T cell repertoires in cytomegalovirus infection. A single record per CDR3 protein comes from TCRdb applying MiXCR to the reads. Of about 260,000 distinct CDR3 sequences in the sample, around 15% are singletons; the top ten hold about 10%. Source material: PBMCs. These receptors were taken from a human donor in good health (CMV status not recorded). Some clones in this sample may be carry-over from other donors' samples.

This clonotype was observed many times. The chain employs TRBV5-5 and TRBJ2-3, with no clear D. With 0 bases removed from V and 8 bases from J, the gap between germline ends came to 10 bases. This CDR3 contains 13 residues. Germline lookup yields CDR1 SGHKS and CDR2 YYEKEE (reference sequence). CDR3: CASSLEAAATQYF. The DNA of the CDR3 is TGTGCCAGCAGCTTGGAAGCTGCGGCTACGCAGTATTTT.

This chain connects TRBV9 to TRBJ1-1; possible D gene TRBD1, 6 bases. Trimming left V 0 bases short and J 2 bases short, with 11 bases between. Germline-derived CDR1 and CDR2 are SGDLS and YYNGEE. CDR3 length: 15 residues. The DNA for the CDR3 is TGTGCCAGCAGCGTAGAGGGGGGGGGCAACACTGAAGCTTTCTTT. Amino acid sequence: CASSVEGGGNTEAFF.

The J gene is TRBJ2-7, the V gene TRBV3-1; D is unclear. The V end was cut by 4 bases, the J end by 3 bases, with 10 bases between. The CDR3 covers 13 residues. In germline, CDR1 is LGHDT, CDR2 YNNKEL (reference sequence). The CDR3 sequence is CASSPMFNYEQYF. The CDR3 DNA follows: TGTGCCAGCAGCCCGATGTTTAACTACGAGCAGTACTTC.

This clonotype has at least ten counts. The chain joins TRBV5-4 to TRBJ1-1, with D unresolved. The germline V and J ends were trimmed by 2 bases and 4 bases, with 9 bases remaining between them. The CDR3 length is 13 residues. Germline V CDR1 and CDR2: SGHNT, YYREEE (reference sequence). The CDR3, as DNA: TGTGCCAGCAGCTTACCGGGGATCACTGAAGCTTTCTTT. Translated, it gives CASSLPGITEAFF.

This clonotype was seen at least ten times. The chain couples TRBV10-3 to TRBJ1-2; D is possibly TRBD1 (6 bases). CDR3 length: 13 residues. Germline V lookup: CDR1 ENHRY, CDR2 SYGVKD. V was trimmed by 3 bases and J by 5 bases, leaving 10 bases between them. CDR3 loop: CAISDQGQYGYTF. CDR3 coding DNA: TGTGCCATCAGTGACCAAGGACAGTATGGCTACACCTTC.

This clonotype has ten or more counts. V gene TRBV5-1 combines with J gene TRBJ2-1; 8 bases match TRBD2. This CDR3 contains 13 residues. V shed 4 bases and J 8 bases; nucleotides not matched to a gene: 5. Per germline, CDR1 SGHRS and CDR2 YFSETQ. The CDR3 sequence is CASSVLGRDEQFF. In nucleotides, the CDR3 is TGCGCCAGCAGCGTGCTCGGGAGGGATGAGCAGTTCTTC.

This clonotype was observed at least ten times. This chain links TRBV7-3 with TRBJ2-1; TRBD1 might be the D (6 bases). Per germline, CDR1 SGHTA and CDR2 FQGTGA. The V end lost 7 bases, the J end lost 0 bases, and 16 bases lay between the germline ends. CDR3 length equals 16 residues. The chain's CDR3 is CASTPLGGASYNEQFF. The CDR3 DNA sequence: TGTGCCAGCACCCCCTTAGGGGGAGCCTCCTACAATGAGCAGTTCTTC.

The V and J genes are TRBV20-1 and TRBJ2-7; tentatively, D is TRBD1 or TRBD2 (5 bases each). This CDR3 comprises 15 residues. Germline-derived CDR1 and CDR2 are DFQATT and SNEGSKA (reference sequence). V lost 0 bases and J lost 4, with 16 bases in between. The CDR3 bases are TGCAGTGCTAGAGATCCGGGACGGGAAGGATACGAGCAGTACTTC. Translation gives CSARDPGREGYEQYF.

This clonotype was found many times. CDR3 nucleotide sequence: TGTGCCAGCAACCAAAGGGGGCAGATATACGAGCAGTACTTC. This codes for CASNQRGQIYEQYF. The chain joins TRBV6-2 or TRBV6-3 to TRBJ2-7; 7 bases match TRBD1. The V gene's germline CDR1 is MNHEY and CDR2 SVGEGT. The ends lost 7 bases at V and 4 bases at J; junction bases unmatched: 10. The CDR3 runs 14 residues.

This clonotype was detected many times. This chain connects TRBV7-8 to TRBJ2-3, with TRBD2 identical over 7 bases. V was pared by 5 bases and J by 1 base, with 9 bases of the junction left unmatched. Germline CDR1 is SGHVS and CDR2 is FQNEAQ. The CDR3 contains 16 residues. The CDR3 loop is CASSPLALSGTDTQYF. Here the CDR3 DNA reads TGTGCCAGCAGCCCACTAGCGCTCAGCGGCACAGATACGCAGTATTTT.